The 10 T cell receptor beta chains below come from one sample, sequenced in a study of cytomegalovirus exposure and HLA in healthy donors. Amplification used 60 Vbeta primers and 13 Jbeta primers. TCRdb's table, derived via immunoSEQ multiplex PCR, lists solely in-frame clones and lacks some. The repertoire consists of around 53,000 clones, with roughly four fifths occurring once and the leading ten covering 2.9%. The material sequenced was PBMCs. The receptor set was obtained from a man between 50 and 59 years old in good health and CMV-seronegative.

The chain combines TRBV5-1 with TRBJ2-2; 8 bases are a match to TRBD2. Per germline, CDR1 SGHRS and CDR2 YFSETQ. This CDR3 is 17 amino acids long. The V segment lost 4 bases and the J segment 1 base; nucleotides outside the gene matches: 9. CDR3 sequence: CASSPTLLAGNTGELFF. The CDR3 region has the DNA TGCGCCAGCAGCCCCACTTTGCTAGCGGGGAACACCGGGGAGCTGTTTTTT.

This chain connects TRBV19 to TRBJ2-3, with 7 bases matching TRBD1. The CDR3 runs to 15 residues. The ends lost 3 bases at V and 4 bases at J; junction bases unmatched: 7. Germline V gene lookup returns CDR1 LNHDA and CDR2 SQIVND (reference sequence). The CDR3 sequence: CASSMQTGSADTQYF. CDR3 bases: TGTGCCAGTAGTATGCAGACAGGGTCGGCAGATACGCAGTATTTT.

CDR3 coding DNA: TGTGCCAGCAGCCAAGCCGACGGGGGTTTGAACACTGAAGCTTTCTTT. Protein: CASSQADGGLNTEAFF. The gene calls are TRBV4-2 and TRBJ1-1; possible D gene TRBD1, 5 bases. Looked up from germline, CDR1 is LGHNA and CDR2 is YNFKEQ. CDR3 length: 16 residues. V shed 1 base and J shed 0 bases, with 12 bases lying between them.

This chain connects TRBV4-2 to TRBJ1-6; 8 nucleotides match TRBD1. This CDR3 spans 14 amino acids. V was clipped by 3 bases and J by 7 bases; unmatched bases: 2. The germline gives CDR1 LGHNA, CDR2 YNFKEQ. The CDR3 protein is CASSQRTGNSPLHF. In DNA form, the CDR3 reads TGTGCCAGCAGCCAGAGGACAGGGAATTCACCCCTCCACTTT.

The rearrangement links TRBV5-4 to TRBJ2-7, with TRBD1 matching 8 bases. This CDR3 region has 14 residues. The V gene's germline CDR1 is SGHNT and CDR2 YYREEE (reference sequence). V lost 1 base, J lost 5 bases, and 5 bases stayed unmatched. The CDR3 here is CASSLRTGNHEQYF. CDR3 sequence (DNA): TGTGCCAGCAGCTTGAGGACAGGGAACCACGAGCAGTACTTC.

This chain connects TRBV27 to TRBJ2-7, with TRBD1 identical over 7 bases. Germline-derived CDR1 and CDR2 are MNHEY and SMNVEV (reference sequence). The CDR3 extends over 13 amino acids. The ends lost 3 bases at V and 2 bases at J; junction bases unmatched: 1. The CDR3 reads CASSFGTAYEQYF. CDR3 bases: TGTGCCAGCAGTTTCGGGACAGCCTACGAGCAGTACTTC.

Here the CDR3 DNA reads TGTGCCTGGAGTAGAATGCTGCCCTCGACGGGTGAAAAACTGTTTTTT. Its translation is CAWSRMLPSTGEKLFF. The gene calls are TRBV30 and TRBJ1-4; D call uncertain. V gave up 2 bases and J gave up 7 bases, with 20 bases separating them. Germline CDR1 reads GTSNPN; CDR2 reads SVGIG (reference sequence). The CDR3 loop spans 16 amino acids.

This sequence joins TRBV5-1 and TRBJ2-7; TRBD2 might be the D (5 bases). This CDR3 is 14 amino acids long. Per the germline V gene, CDR1 is SGHRS and CDR2 is YFSETQ. Trimming removed 1 base from V and 2 bases from J, with 10 bases in between. The CDR3 nucleotides are TGCGCCAGCAGCTTGTCCGGGGATGCCTACGAGCAGTACTTC. Translated, it gives CASSLSGDAYEQYF.

This clone has just a few counts. This chain links TRBV4-3 with TRBJ2-3, with 7 bases that match TRBD1. Germline V gene sequence: CDR1 LGHNA, CDR2 YSLEER. The CDR3 is 16 amino acids. J lost 2 bases, V lost 2 bases, and 7 bases had no gene match. CDR3 residues: CASSQSGTANTDTQYF. CDR3 nucleotide sequence: TGCGCCAGCAGCCAATCCGGGACAGCTAACACAGATACGCAGTATTTT.

The chain uses TRBV6-5 and TRBJ2-7, with D maybe TRBD1 (5 bases). Germline values: CDR1 MNHEY, CDR2 SVGAGI. CDR3 length: 15 residues. V lost 5 bases to trimming and J lost 6 bases, with 20 bases between them. The DNA for the CDR3 is TGTGCCAGCAGTACCGGACATCCCCAGGTTGGCGAGCAGTACTTC. Amino acids: CASSTGHPQVGEQYF.